In its sample, the clone carrying this TCR beta chain was seen many times. Using RNA transcripts as the source, TCR beta CDR3 regions were amplified. The primer set for the first-round RT-PCR of the TCR CDR3 was HTBI. TCRdb re-analysed the multiplex PCR reads in MiXCR, keeping a single row per CDR3 protein. This repertoire shows over 700,000 distinct CDR3 sequences, roughly 40% found once; its top ten account for roughly 8.3%. The CDR3 runs to 13 residues. Germline CDR1 and CDR2: SEHNR and FQNEAQ (reference sequence). J gave up 4 bases and V 3 bases, and 3 bases lay outside the gene matches. The entry originates in a study of T cells in Graves' hyperthyroidism and ophthalmopathy. Study context: Peripheral blood was acquired at first diagnosis, ahead of any therapy whatsoever.

Across 18 months, stable Graves' hyperthyroidism was marked by no progression to ophthalmopathy. Clinical symptoms, serum thyroxine, TRAb, thyroid ultrasound and orbital computed tomography established diagnosis. Material for sequencing was blood. V is TRBV7-9 and J is TRBJ2-7; 7 bases agree with TRBD1. This TCR came from a man younger than 30 with Graves' hyperthyroidism. In DNA form, the CDR3 reads TGTGCCAGCAGCTTGACAGGGATATACGAGCAGTACTTC. It encodes CASSLTGIYEQYF.